The sequence of this TCR beta chain was determined in a study of blood T cell repertoires in COVID-19. Clones were read by immunoSEQ multiplex PCR, and TCRdb kept only the in-frame ones, dropping some. The table includes 220,000 or so clones, 80% to 90% detected once. After removal of 4 bases from V and 7 bases from J, the junction contained 7 bases not matched to a gene. The CDR3 loop spans 14 amino acids. Germline-derived CDR1 and CDR2 are GTSNPN and SVGIG (reference sequence). Sample: peripheral blood. The source of this sequence is an older woman who had recovered from COVID-19. This chain uses TRBV30 with TRBJ1-5; 10 bases are a match to TRBD1. The CDR3 nucleotides are TGTGCCTGGACCGGGACAGGGGCCCGACAGCCCCAGCATTTT. Protein sequence: CAWTGTGARQPQHF.